This T cell receptor (beta chain) was sequenced for a study of blood T cell repertoires in COVID-19. The repertoire was sequenced with immunoSEQ multiplex PCR; TCRdb's copy has only in-frame clones and lacks some. Of 70,000 or so clones in the sample, around 90% were seen once. The sample taken for sequencing was peripheral blood. The TCR sequence derives from a woman of 80 years or more with active or convalescent COVID-19.

The CDR3 nucleotides read TGTGCCAGCAGCTTGTTGGAGGGACCCAACTATGGCTACACCTTC. This encodes CASSLLEGPNYGYTF. V usage is TRBV5-5 and J usage is TRBJ1-2, with D perhaps matching TRBD1 (5 bases). The CDR3 length is 15 residues. Looked up from germline, CDR1 is SGHKS and CDR2 is YYEKEE (reference sequence). V was clipped by 1 base and J by 2 bases, with 12 bases between them.